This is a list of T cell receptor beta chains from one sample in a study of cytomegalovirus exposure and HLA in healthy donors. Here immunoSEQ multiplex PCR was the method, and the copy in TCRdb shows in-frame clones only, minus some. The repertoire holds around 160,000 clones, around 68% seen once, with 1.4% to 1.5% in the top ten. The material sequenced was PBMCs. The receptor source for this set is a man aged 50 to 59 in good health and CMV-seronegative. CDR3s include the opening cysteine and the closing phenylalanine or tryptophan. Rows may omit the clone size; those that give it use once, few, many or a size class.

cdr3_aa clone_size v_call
CASSVGRAGNTIYF . TRBV9
CASSWEQRETQYF . TRBV5-6
CASGQSPYNEQFF . TRBV2
CASSVGQTNTEAFF few TRBV5-4
CASSVASGSPLHF . TRBV5-1
CASSPRGAGNQPQHF . TRBV19
CASSELQGGAGELFF few TRBV2
CASRRGGGFGEAFF . TRBV5-1
CASSPWTGSREETQYF . TRBV11-2
CASSIPDRDGEKLFF few TRBV19
CASSPSDTQYF . TRBV28
CASSLEGVYGYTF . TRBV5-1
CASSQAGGGQSSYEQYF . TRBV4-1
CASNLYRDPSGYTF . TRBV6-1
CASSTRQGALEKLFF medium-sized TRBV6-5
CASSQDLGADTQYF . TRBV14
CASSEEGRGPSGNTIYF . TRBV6-1